The 21 T cell receptor beta chains given below trace back to one sample, sequenced in a study of siplizumab effects on memory and regulatory T cells. Only in-frame clones appear in the TCRdb table, and some are missing; sequencing was by immunoSEQ multiplex PCR. The data contain about 110,000 clones, around nine tenths of them singletons. What was sequenced was CD4+ T cells sorted from blood. The receptors originated from a human donor in good health.

The genes are TRBV6-1 and TRBJ2-4; tentative D call: TRBD1 (5 bases). V shed 5 bases and J shed 8 bases, with 13 bases lying between them. Per the germline V gene, CDR1 is MNHNS and CDR2 is SASEGT. The CDR3 is made up of 13 amino acids. The CDR3 DNA follows: TGTGCCAGCAGTCCCTCGGAAGGGGACATTCAGTACTTC. This encodes CASSPSEGDIQYF.

This clone was detected once. V gene TRBV19 combines with J gene TRBJ2-3, with D possibly being TRBD1 (6 bases). The germline V gene encodes CDR1 LNHDA and CDR2 SQIVND (reference sequence). Trimming stripped 3 bases from V and 5 bases from J, with 12 bases between. CDR3 length equals 14 residues. The CDR3 sequence: CASSMQGLVDTQYF. The CDR3 bases are TGTGCCAGTAGTATGCAGGGGCTGGTAGATACGCAGTATTTT. Full variable domain (remainder filled in from reference TRBV19 and TRBJ2-3): DGGITQSPKYLFRKEGQNVTLSCEQNLNHDAMYWYRQDPGQGLRLIYYSQIVNDFQKGDIAEGYSVSREKKESFPLTVTSAQKNPTAFYLCASSMQGLVDTQYFGPGTRLTVL.

V gene TRBV5-1 combines with J gene TRBJ2-6; TRBD1 matches 8 bases. Trimming cost V 0 bases and J 3 bases; bases outside gene matches: 11. Germline-derived CDR1 and CDR2 are SGHRS and YFSETQ. The length of the CDR3 is 19 residues. CDR3 coding DNA: TGCGCCAGCAGCTTGGGGATCTATACCGGGACAGGTGGGGCCAACGTCCTGACTTTC. Translated, it gives CASSLGIYTGTGGANVLTF.

There are a few counts of this clone. The CDR3 protein is CASSRSDRGGQPQHF. For the CDR3, the DNA is TGTGCCAGCAGTCGATCCGACAGGGGGGGACAGCCCCAGCATTTT. This chain joins TRBV6-5 and TRBJ1-5; TRBD1 aligns across 9 bases. This CDR3 is built from 15 residues. Germline values: CDR1 MNHEY, CDR2 SVGAGI. The J segment lost 7 bases and the V segment lost 5 bases, leaving 9 bases of the junction unmatched.

The chain links TRBV7-9 to TRBJ1-1; no firm D call. Germline V gene data show CDR1 as SEHNR and CDR2 as FQNEAQ (reference sequence). This CDR3 has 15 amino acids. Between the trimmed V and J ends, which lost 5 bases and 1 base, there was a span of 14 bases. The CDR3 spells CASSERGPTNTEAFF. In DNA form, the CDR3 reads TGTGCCAGCAGCGAAAGAGGACCTACGAACACTGAAGCTTTCTTT. Variable domain in full (rest from reference TRBV7-9 and TRBJ1-1): DTGVSQNPRHKITKRGQNVTFRCDPISEHNRLYWYRQTLGQGPEFLTYFQNEAQLEKSRLLSDRFSAERPKGSFSTLEIQRTEQGDSAMYLCASSERGPTNTEAFFGQGTRLTVV.

The chain employs TRBV11-2 and TRBJ2-1, with 13 bases aligning to TRBD2. The CDR3 contains 15 residues. Germline values: CDR1 SGHAT, CDR2 FQNNGV. Germline trimming cut 3 bases from V and 9 bases from J; bases unmatched to any gene: 5. The CDR3 bases are TGTGCCAGCAGCTTTACTAGCGGGGGGGAGGTTGAGCAGTTCTTC. Its protein is CASSFTSGGEVEQFF.

The chain links TRBV10-3 to TRBJ2-2; no definite D call. The CDR3 spans 14 residues. V lost 3 bases and J lost 0, with 5 bases in between. CDR1 and CDR2 from the germline V gene are ENHRY and SYGVKD. In DNA form, the CDR3 reads TGTGCCATCAGTGACACCGCGAACACCGGGGAGCTGTTTTTT. It is translated as CAISDTANTGELFF.

V and J are TRBV19 and TRBJ2-3, with 9 bases aligning to TRBD2. The CDR3 has 14 residues. The trim removed 7 bases at V and 6 bases at J, leaving 8 bases unmatched. The germline CDR1 and CDR2 sequences are LNHDA and SQIVND (reference sequence). CDR3 DNA: TGTGCCAGTACCCTAGCGGGATTTGTCGATACGCAGTATTTT. Protein: CASTLAGFVDTQYF.

This clone was counted a single time. V usage is TRBV4-1 and J usage is TRBJ2-3; 11 nucleotides match TRBD2. Losses at the gene ends were 4 bases for V and 5 bases for J; bases not matched to a gene: 8. Germline values: CDR1 MGHRA, CDR2 YSYEKL. There are 16 residues in the CDR3. The CDR3 protein is CASSLRGLAGRDTQYF. In nucleotides, the CDR3 is TGCGCCAGCAGCCTCCGAGGACTAGCGGGTCGAGATACGCAGTATTTT.

The V gene is TRBV7-2, the J gene TRBJ2-5; D is ambiguous. Germline V gene lookup returns CDR1 SGHTA and CDR2 FQGNSA. The CDR3 runs 13 residues. V was clipped by 2 bases and J by 2 bases, with 6 bases between them. DNA for the CDR3: TGTGCCAGCAGCTTAAGACTTCAAGAGACCCAGTACTTC. Amino acid sequence: CASSLRLQETQYF.

The rearrangement uses TRBV27 and TRBJ2-1, with 9 bases identical to TRBD1. CDR1 is MNHEY, CDR2 SMNVEV, per germline (reference sequence). The CDR3 covers 14 residues. V trimming: 6 bases; J trimming: 9 bases; junction bases outside the gene matches: 9. CDR3 nucleotides: TGTGCCAGCAGGAGCCGGGACAGGGTCGGTGAGCAGTTCTTC. It yields the protein CASRSRDRVGEQFF.

CDR3 sequence: CATSRPVRDTIYF. The CDR3 nucleotides read TGTGCCACCAGCAGACCCGTTCGGGACACCATATATTTT. The chain joins TRBV15 to TRBJ1-3; D ambiguous. Germline-derived CDR1 and CDR2 are LNHNV and YYDKDF (reference sequence). V was shortened by 2 bases and J by 8 bases, with 10 bases between the two germline ends. The CDR3 length is 13 residues.

The CDR3 DNA reads as TGTGCCAGCAGCATGGACCTTTCGAACACTGAAGCTTTCTTT. Translated: CASSMDLSNTEAFF. This chain joins TRBV5-6 and TRBJ1-1; D is ambiguous. The CDR3 totals 14 residues. Trimming took off 4 bases at V and 1 base at J, with 11 bases between the two ends. Germline-derived CDR1 and CDR2 are SGHDT and YYEEEE.

The chain uses TRBV11-3 and TRBJ1-1; D is unresolved. The CDR3 is 14 amino acids. Trimming took 3 bases from V and 4 from J, leaving 12 bases between them. The germline V gene encodes CDR1 SGHNT and CDR2 YENEEA. The CDR3, as DNA: TGTGCCAGCAGCTTCGGTCCGCCGGCCACTGAAGCTTTCTTT. Translated, it gives CASSFGPPATEAFF.

The rearrangement links TRBV9 to TRBJ1-5, with no clear D. Trimming shortened V by 2 bases and J by 7 bases, and 13 bases separated the two germline ends. Looked up from germline, CDR1 is SGDLS and CDR2 is YYNGEE. CDR3 size: 14 residues. The CDR3 region has the DNA TGTGCCAGCAGCGTTGATACCAAGGAGCAGCCCCAGCATTTT. Translation: CASSVDTKEQPQHF.

The rearrangement uses TRBV15 and TRBJ1-1; no clear D. The CDR3 loop spans 13 amino acids. CDR1 is LNHNV, CDR2 YYDKDF, per germline (reference sequence). V was shortened by 5 bases and J by 3 bases, with 10 bases between the two germline ends. The CDR3 sequence: CATSETRDTEAFF. The CDR3, as DNA: TGTGCCACCAGCGAGACAAGGGACACTGAAGCTTTCTTT. Filled out from reference TRBV15 and TRBJ1-1, the complete variable domain reads DAMVIQNPRYQVTQFGKPVTLSCSQTLNHNVMYWYQQKSSQAPKLLFHYYDKDFNNEADTPDNFQSRRPNTSFCFLDIRSPGLGDTAMYLCATSETRDTEAFFGQGTRLTVV.

The V call is TRBV19, the J call TRBJ2-4; 8 bases map to TRBD1. The CDR3 is made up of 17 amino acids. The junction had 13 bases not matched to a gene; V was cut back by 5 bases and J by 4 bases. Germline-derived CDR1 and CDR2 are LNHDA and SQIVND (reference sequence). The CDR3 bases are TGTGCCAGTAGTCGCACCGCATTAACAGGGGGAAAAAACATTCAGTACTTC. Amino acids: CASSRTALTGGKNIQYF.

V gene TRBV11-2 combines with J gene TRBJ1-2; TRBD1 is a possible D gene (5 bases). There are 14 residues in the CDR3. Germline loops: CDR1 SGHAT, CDR2 FQNNGV. Trimming took 7 bases from V and 1 from J, leaving 13 bases between them. The CDR3 here is CASTPRGSNYGYTF. The CDR3 nucleotides are TGTGCCAGCACCCCGAGGGGAAGTAACTATGGCTACACCTTC.

The chain links TRBV2 to TRBJ1-2; D is unclear. The CDR3 is made up of 12 amino acids. Per germline, CDR1 SNHLY and CDR2 FYNNEI. V was shortened by 5 bases and J by 5 bases, with 9 bases between the two germline ends. The CDR3 loop reads CASSTNSYGYTF. The CDR3 DNA sequence: TGTGCCAGCAGTACTAACAGTTATGGCTACACCTTC.

The chain couples TRBV5-4 to TRBJ2-1; D is possibly TRBD2 (6 bases). Germline assignment: CDR1 SGHNT and CDR2 YYREEE (reference sequence). The CDR3 covers 17 residues. V lost 4 bases, J lost 5 bases, and 22 bases lay in between. The CDR3 DNA is TGTGCCAGCAGCCCGGACGGAAGTGCGGGGCCGCACAATGAGCAGTTCTTC. Its translation: CASSPDGSAGPHNEQFF.

The V gene is TRBV7-3, the J gene TRBJ2-2; D unclear. Germline values: CDR1 SGHTA, CDR2 FQGTGA. This CDR3 contains 12 residues. Trimming left V 2 bases short and J 6 bases short, with 4 bases between. The CDR3 coding sequence is TGTGCCAGCAGCTTATCGGCCGGGGAGCTGTTTTTT. Translating gives CASSLSAGELFF.